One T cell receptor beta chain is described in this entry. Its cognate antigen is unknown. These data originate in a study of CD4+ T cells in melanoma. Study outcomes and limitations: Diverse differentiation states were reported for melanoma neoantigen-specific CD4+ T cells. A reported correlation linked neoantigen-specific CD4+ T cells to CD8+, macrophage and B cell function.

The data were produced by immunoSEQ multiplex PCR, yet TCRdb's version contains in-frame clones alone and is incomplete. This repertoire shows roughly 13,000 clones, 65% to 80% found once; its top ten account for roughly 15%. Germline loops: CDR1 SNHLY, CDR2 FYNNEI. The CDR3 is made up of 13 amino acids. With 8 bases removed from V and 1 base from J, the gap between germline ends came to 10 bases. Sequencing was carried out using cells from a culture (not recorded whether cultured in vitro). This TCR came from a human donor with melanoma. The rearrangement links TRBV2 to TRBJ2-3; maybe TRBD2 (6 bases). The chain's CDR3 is CASGGVGTDTQYF. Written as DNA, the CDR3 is TGTGCCAGCGGAGGGGTCGGCACAGATACGCAGTATTTT.